This T cell receptor beta chain was documented in a study of CD8 T cells in Susac syndrome. Random hexamers primed reverse transcription of about 0.45 to 1 ug RNA. By means of immunoSEQ multiplex PCR, TCR beta CDR3 spanning 54 Vbeta and 13 Jbeta underwent amplification. Each CDR3 protein is one row after TCRdb ran MiXCR on the immunoSEQ multiplex PCR reads. This sample yields 150,000 to 200,000 distinct CDR3 sequences, of which roughly 95% are seen a single time; roughly 0.13% belongs to the top ten. Sequenced material: CD4+ T cells from PBMCs. The TCR originated in a human donor in good health.

CDR3 DNA sequence: TGCGCCAGCAGAGCGGCAGGCCAAAGGAACACTGAAGCTTTCTTT. It encodes CASRAAGQRNTEAFF. This chain joins TRBV5-1 and TRBJ1-1; no clear D. Looked up from germline, CDR1 is SGHRS and CDR2 is YFSETQ. V shed 5 bases and J shed 1 base, with 15 bases lying between them. This CDR3 is 15 amino acids long.